This TCR beta chain stems from a study of long-term antiretroviral therapy in people with HIV. General study findings and limits: HIV repertoires covered narrower CDR3 length ranges than controls did. ART adherence, viral resistance and therapy changes were undocumented.

The V end was cut by 4 bases, the J end by 0 bases, with 12 bases between. The CDR3 sequence is 15 residues long. Germline lookup yields CDR1 SGHRS and CDR2 YFSETQ. A note on this clone: Its specificity is unknown.

Treatment for every participant with HIV took place in the United States. In each sample, roughly 0.95-10 million cryopreserved PBMC were present before DNA extraction. It was version v3.0 of the immunoSEQ assay that was run at survey level. The table came from immunoSEQ multiplex PCR; TCRdb's copy has only in-frame clones and leaves some out. The data hold around 20,000 clones, with about 80% observed a single time. The rearrangement links TRBV5-1 to TRBJ2-3; no firm D call. This specimen consisted of unsorted PBMCs, obtained approximately 5.7 years after starting antiretroviral therapy. The TCR was taken from a man aged 30 to 45 with HIV. CDR3 amino acids: CASSMTSSSTDTQYF. CDR3 sequence (DNA): TGCGCCAGCAGCATGACATCTTCTAGCACAGATACGCAGTATTTT.